What follows describes a single T cell receptor beta chain. What it binds is unknown. The CDR3 length is 13 residues. V lost 7 bases to trimming and J lost 0 bases, with 7 bases between them. These data are taken from a study of CD8 T cells in ankylosing spondylitis. The study's findings and limits: Those disease-linked clones were CD8+; they were also relatively rare in peripheral blood. Significant enrichment of disease-linked clones was reportedly seen in matched ankylosing spondylitis synovial fluid. A number of the motif variants had already been described in reactive arthritis synovial fluid and blood. Seemingly distinctive of ankylosing spondylitis blood was a TCR beta motif formed by eight highly homologous variants.

Generation of TCR beta libraries employed quantitative 5'-RACE incorporating molecular barcodes. TCRdb re-called the 5' RACE reads with MiXCR, one entry per CDR3 protein. The sample carries about 390,000 distinct CDR3 sequences, 20% to 25% recorded once. The sequenced sample was blood, either unsorted or a sorted T cell fraction (not recorded which). V gene TRBV12-3 or TRBV12-4 combines with J gene TRBJ1-5; no definite D call. The clonotype comes from a male donor with ankylosing spondylitis. Here the CDR3 DNA reads TGTGCCAGCACGGGCTATAGCAATCAGCCCCAGCATTTT. Encoded protein: CASTGYSNQPQHF.